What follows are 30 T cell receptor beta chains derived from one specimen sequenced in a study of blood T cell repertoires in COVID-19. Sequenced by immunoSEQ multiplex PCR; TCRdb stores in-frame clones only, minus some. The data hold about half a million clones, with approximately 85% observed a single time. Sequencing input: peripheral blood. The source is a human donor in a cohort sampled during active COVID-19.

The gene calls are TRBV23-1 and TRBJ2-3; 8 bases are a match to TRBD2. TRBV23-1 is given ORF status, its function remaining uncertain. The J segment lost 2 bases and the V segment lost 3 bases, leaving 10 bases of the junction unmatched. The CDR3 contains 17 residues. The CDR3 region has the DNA TGCGCCAGCAGTCAGAAACCGGGGGGGGCGGACACAGATACGCAGTATTTT. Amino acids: CASSQKPGGADTDTQYF.

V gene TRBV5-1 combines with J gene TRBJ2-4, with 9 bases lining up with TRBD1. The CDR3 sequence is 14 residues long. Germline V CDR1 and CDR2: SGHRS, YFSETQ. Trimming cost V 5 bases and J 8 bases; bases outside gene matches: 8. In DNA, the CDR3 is TGCGCCAGCAGGACGGGACAGGGAGGCGACATTCAGTACTTC. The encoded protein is CASRTGQGGDIQYF. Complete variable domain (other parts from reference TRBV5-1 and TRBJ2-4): KAGVTQTPRYLIKTRGQQVTLSCSPISGHRSVSWYQQTPGQGLQFLFEYFSETQRNKGNFPGRFSGRQFSNSRSEMNVSTLELGDSALYLCASRTGQGGDIQYFGAGTRLSVL.

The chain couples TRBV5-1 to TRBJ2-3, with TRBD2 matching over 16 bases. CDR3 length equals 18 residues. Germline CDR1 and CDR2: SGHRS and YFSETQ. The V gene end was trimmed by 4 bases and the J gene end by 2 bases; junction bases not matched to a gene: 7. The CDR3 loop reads CASSGGLAGGPATDTQYF. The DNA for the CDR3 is TGCGCCAGCAGCGGGGGACTAGCGGGAGGGCCAGCCACAGATACGCAGTATTTT.

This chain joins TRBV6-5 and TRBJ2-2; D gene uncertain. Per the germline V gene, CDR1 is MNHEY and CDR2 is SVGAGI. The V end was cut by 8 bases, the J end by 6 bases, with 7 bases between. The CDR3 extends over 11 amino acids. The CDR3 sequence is CASVRAGELFF. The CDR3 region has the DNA TGTGCCAGCGTACGGGCCGGGGAGCTGTTTTTT.

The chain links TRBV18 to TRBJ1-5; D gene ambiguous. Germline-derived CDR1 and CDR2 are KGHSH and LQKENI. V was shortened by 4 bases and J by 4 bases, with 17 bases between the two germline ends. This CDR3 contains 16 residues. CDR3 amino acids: CASSRGSGRINQPQHF. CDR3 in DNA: TGTGCCAGCTCACGAGGGAGTGGCAGAATAAATCAGCCCCAGCATTTT. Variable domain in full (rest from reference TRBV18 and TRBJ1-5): NAGVMQNPRHLVRRRGQEARLRCSPMKGHSHVYWYRQLPEEGLKFMVYLQKENIIDESGMPKERFSAEFPKEGPSILRIQQVVRGDSAAYFCASSRGSGRINQPQHFGDGTRLSIL.

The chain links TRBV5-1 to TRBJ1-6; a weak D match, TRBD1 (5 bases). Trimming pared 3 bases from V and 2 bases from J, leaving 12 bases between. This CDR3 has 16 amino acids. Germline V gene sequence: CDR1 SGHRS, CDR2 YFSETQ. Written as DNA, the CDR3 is TGCGCCAGCAGCTGGGGCCCAGATCCCTATAATTCACCCCTCCACTTT. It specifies CASSWGPDPYNSPLHF. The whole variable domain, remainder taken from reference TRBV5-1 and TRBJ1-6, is KAGVTQTPRYLIKTRGQQVTLSCSPISGHRSVSWYQQTPGQGLQFLFEYFSETQRNKGNFPGRFSGRQFSNSRSEMNVSTLELGDSALYLCASSWGPDPYNSPLHFGNGTRLTVT.

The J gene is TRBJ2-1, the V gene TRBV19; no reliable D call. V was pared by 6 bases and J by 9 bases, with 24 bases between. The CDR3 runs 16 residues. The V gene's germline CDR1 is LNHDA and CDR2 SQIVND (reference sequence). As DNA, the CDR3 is TGTGCCAGTAGGGTAATCCTAGGTGAAGGCTCTGGTGAGCAGTTCTTC. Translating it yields CASRVILGEGSGEQFF.

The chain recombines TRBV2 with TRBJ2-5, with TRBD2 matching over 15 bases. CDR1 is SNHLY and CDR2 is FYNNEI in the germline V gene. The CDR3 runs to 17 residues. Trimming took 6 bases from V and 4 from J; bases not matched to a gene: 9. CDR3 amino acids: CASRAERTSGRGETQYF. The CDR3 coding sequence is TGTGCCAGCAGGGCTGAAAGGACTAGCGGGAGGGGAGAGACCCAGTACTTC.

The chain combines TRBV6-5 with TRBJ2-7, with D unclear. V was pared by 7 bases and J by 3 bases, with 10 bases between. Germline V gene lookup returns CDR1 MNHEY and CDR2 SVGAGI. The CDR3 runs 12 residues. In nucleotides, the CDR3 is TGTGCCAGCAACTCCGGTGGCTACGAGCAGTACTTC. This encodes CASNSGGYEQYF.

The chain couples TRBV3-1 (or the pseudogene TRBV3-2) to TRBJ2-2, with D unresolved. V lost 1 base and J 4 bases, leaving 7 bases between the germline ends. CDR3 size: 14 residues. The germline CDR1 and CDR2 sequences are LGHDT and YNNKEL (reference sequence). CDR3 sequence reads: CASSQARSTGELFF. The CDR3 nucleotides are TGTGCCAGCAGCCAAGCGAGGAGCACCGGGGAGCTGTTTTTT.

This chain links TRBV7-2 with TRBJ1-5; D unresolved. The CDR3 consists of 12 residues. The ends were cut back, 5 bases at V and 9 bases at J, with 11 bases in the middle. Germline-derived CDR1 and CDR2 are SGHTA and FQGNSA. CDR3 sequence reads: CASSIPPGPQHF. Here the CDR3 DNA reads TGTGCCAGCAGCATTCCCCCAGGGCCCCAGCATTTT.

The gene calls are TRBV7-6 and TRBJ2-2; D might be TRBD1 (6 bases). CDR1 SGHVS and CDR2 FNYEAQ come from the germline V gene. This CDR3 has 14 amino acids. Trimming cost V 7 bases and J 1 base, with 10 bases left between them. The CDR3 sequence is CASTTGQNTGELFF. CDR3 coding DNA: TGTGCCAGCACCACGGGACAGAACACCGGGGAGCTGTTTTTT.

Here the CDR3 reads CASSLDSPLAKNIQYF. CDR3 bases: TGTGCCAGCAGTCTCGACAGTCCGCTAGCCAAAAACATTCAGTACTTC. The J gene is TRBJ2-4, the V gene TRBV6-2 or TRBV6-3; tentative D call: TRBD1 (5 bases). The CDR3 runs 16 residues. V was trimmed by 5 bases and J by 0 bases, leaving 14 bases between them. The germline CDR1 and CDR2 sequences are MNHEY and SVGEGT.

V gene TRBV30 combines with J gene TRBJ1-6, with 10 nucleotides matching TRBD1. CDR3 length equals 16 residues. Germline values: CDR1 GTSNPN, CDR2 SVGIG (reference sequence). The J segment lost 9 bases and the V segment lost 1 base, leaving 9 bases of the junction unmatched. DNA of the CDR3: TGTGCCTGGAGTGGCAGACAGGGGGCGCGGATTTCACCCCTCCACTTT. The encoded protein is CAWSGRQGARISPLHF.

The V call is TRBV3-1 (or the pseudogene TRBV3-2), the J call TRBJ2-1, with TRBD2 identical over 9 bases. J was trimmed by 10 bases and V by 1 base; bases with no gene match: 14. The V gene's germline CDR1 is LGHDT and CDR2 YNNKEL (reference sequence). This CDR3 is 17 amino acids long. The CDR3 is CASSQGPREAGGREQFF. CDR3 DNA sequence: TGTGCCAGCAGCCAAGGCCCCCGGGAGGCGGGAGGGCGGGAGCAGTTCTTC.

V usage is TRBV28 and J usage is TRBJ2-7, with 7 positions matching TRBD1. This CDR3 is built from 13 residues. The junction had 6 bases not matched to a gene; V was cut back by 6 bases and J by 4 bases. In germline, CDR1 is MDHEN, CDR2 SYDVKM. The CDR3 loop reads CASSRQGVYEQYF. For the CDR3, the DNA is TGTGCCAGCAGCCGACAGGGCGTGTACGAGCAGTACTTC.

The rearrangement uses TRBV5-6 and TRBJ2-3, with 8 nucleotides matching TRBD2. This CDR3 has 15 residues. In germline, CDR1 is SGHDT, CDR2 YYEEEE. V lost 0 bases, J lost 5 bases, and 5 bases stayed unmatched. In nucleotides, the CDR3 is TGTGCCAGCAGCTTGGGTCCAAGCGGGAGAGATACGCAGTATTTT. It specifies CASSLGPSGRDTQYF.

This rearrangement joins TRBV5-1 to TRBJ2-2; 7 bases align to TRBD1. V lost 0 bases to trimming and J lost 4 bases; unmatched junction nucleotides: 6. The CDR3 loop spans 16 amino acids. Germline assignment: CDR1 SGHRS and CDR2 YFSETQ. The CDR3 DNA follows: TGCGCCAGCAGCTTGGCCGGACAGGCTACCACCGGGGAGCTGTTTTTT. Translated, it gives CASSLAGQATTGELFF.

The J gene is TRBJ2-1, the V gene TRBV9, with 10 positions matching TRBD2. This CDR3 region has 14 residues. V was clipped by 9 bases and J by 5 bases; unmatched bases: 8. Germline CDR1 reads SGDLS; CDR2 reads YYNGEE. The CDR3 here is CATKPGLANNEQFF. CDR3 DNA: TGTGCCACAAAACCGGGACTAGCGAACAATGAGCAGTTCTTC.

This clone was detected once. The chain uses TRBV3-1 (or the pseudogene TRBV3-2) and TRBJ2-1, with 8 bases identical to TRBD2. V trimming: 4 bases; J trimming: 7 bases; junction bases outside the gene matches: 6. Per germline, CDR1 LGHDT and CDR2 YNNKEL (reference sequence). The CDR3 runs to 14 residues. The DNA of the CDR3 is TGTGCCAGCAGCCGTAGCGGGACGGGGAATGAGCAGTTCTTC. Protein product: CASSRSGTGNEQFF.

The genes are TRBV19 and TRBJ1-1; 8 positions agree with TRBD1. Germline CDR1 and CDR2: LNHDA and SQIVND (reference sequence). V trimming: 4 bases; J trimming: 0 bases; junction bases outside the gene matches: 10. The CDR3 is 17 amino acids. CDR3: CASSKDRVGSMNTEAFF. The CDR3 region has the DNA TGTGCCAGTAGTAAGGACAGGGTTGGGTCCATGAACACTGAAGCTTTCTTT.

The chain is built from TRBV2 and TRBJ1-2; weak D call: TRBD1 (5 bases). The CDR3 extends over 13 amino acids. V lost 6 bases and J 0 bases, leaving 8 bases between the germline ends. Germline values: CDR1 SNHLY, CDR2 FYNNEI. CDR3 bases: TGTGCCAGCAGACAAGGGGCTAACTATGGCTACACCTTC. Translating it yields CASRQGANYGYTF.

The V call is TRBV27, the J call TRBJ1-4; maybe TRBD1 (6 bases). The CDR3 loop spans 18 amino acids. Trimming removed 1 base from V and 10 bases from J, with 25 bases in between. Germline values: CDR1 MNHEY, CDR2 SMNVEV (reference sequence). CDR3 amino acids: CASSLLITGGGRPGKLFF. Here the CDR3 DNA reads TGTGCCAGCAGTTTATTAATTACGGGCGGGGGGCGCCCCGGAAAACTGTTTTTT.

The CDR3 sequence: CASSLSGSQETQYF. The CDR3 nucleotides read TGTGCCAGCAGCTTATCGGGGAGTCAAGAGACCCAGTACTTC. The chain links TRBV7-2 to TRBJ2-5, with D possibly matching TRBD2 (5 bases). Germline V gene sequence: CDR1 SGHTA, CDR2 FQGNSA. V was clipped by 2 bases and J by 2 bases, with 9 bases between them. The CDR3 totals 14 residues.

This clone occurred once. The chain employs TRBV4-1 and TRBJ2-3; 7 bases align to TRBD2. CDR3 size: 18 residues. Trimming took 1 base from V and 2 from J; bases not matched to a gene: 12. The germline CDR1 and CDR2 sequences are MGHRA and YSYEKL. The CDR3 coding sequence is TGCGCCAGCAGCCAAGGAGGCGGGAGAGGGAGGGTCACAGATACGCAGTATTTT. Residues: CASSQGGGRGRVTDTQYF.

Here the CDR3 reads CSVESGQGVRGYTF. The DNA for the CDR3 is TGCAGCGTTGAATCGGGACAGGGGGTGAGAGGCTACACCTTC. V usage is TRBV29-1 and J usage is TRBJ1-2; 11 positions agree with TRBD1. The CDR3 consists of 14 residues. Germline V gives CDR1 SQVTM, CDR2 ANQGSEA. J was trimmed by 8 bases and V by 2 bases; bases with no gene match: 7.

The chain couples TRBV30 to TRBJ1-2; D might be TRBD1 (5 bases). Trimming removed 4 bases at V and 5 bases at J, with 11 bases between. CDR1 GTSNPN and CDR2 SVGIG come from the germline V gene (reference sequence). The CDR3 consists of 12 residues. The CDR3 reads CAWTVGGYGYTF. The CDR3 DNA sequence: TGTGCCTGGACCGTGGGGGGATATGGCTACACCTTC. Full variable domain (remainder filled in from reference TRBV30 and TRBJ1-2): SQTIHQWPATLVQPVGSPLSLECTVEGTSNPNLYWYRQAAGRGLQLLFYSVGIGQISSEVPQNLSASRPQDRQFILSSKKLLLSDSGFYLCAWTVGGYGYTFGSGTRLTVV.

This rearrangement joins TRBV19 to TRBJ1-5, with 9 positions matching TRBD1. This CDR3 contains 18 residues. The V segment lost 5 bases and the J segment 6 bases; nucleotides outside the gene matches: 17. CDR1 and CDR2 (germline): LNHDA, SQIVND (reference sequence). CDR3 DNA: TGTGCCAGTAGTTACCGGACAGGGGACCTCTCTATTGGTCAGCCCCAGCATTTT. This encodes CASSYRTGDLSIGQPQHF. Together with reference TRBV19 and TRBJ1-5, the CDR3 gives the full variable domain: DGGITQSPKYLFRKEGQNVTLSCEQNLNHDAMYWYRQDPGQGLRLIYYSQIVNDFQKGDIAEGYSVSREKKESFPLTVTSAQKNPTAFYLCASSYRTGDLSIGQPQHFGDGTRLSIL.

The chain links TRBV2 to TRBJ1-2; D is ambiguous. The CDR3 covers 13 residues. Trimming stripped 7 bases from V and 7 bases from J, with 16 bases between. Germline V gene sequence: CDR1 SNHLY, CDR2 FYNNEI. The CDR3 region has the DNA TGTGCCAGCATTCTATCGGGAAGAGCTGGCTACACCTTC. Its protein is CASILSGRAGYTF.

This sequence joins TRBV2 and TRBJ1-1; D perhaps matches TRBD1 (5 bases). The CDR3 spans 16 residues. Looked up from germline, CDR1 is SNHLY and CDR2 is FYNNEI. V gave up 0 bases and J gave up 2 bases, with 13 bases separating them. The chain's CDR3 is CASSEAPPGPNTEAFF. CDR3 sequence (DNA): TGTGCCAGCAGTGAAGCGCCCCCAGGGCCTAACACTGAAGCTTTCTTT.